A single sample is the source of the 26 T cell receptor beta chains below, sequenced in a study of T cell responses to AZD1222 COVID-19 vaccine. This table comes from immunoSEQ multiplex PCR, and its TCRdb copy is limited to in-frame clones, with some not included. The repertoire has about 120,000 clones, less than 90% of them found once; the top ten carry approximately 2.4%. The input for sequencing was peripheral blood, taken on day 0 of AZD1222 vaccination. These receptors all stem from an adult in good health.

This chain connects TRBV5-4 to TRBJ2-1, with D hard to call. Germline CDR1 reads SGHNT; CDR2 reads YYREEE (reference sequence). The ends were cut back, 4 bases at V and 3 bases at J, with 14 bases in the middle. CDR3 length: 15 amino acids. The DNA of the CDR3 is TGTGCCAGCAGCCCCGGCGTCGAGAGCTACAATGAGCAGTTCTTC. It encodes CASSPGVESYNEQFF.

This clone was found once. This chain links TRBV27 with TRBJ2-1; 12 bases agree with TRBD2. The CDR3 is 16 residues long. Looked up from germline, CDR1 is MNHEY and CDR2 is SMNVEV (reference sequence). The V segment lost 8 bases and the J segment 2 bases; nucleotides outside the gene matches: 7. The CDR3 region is CASRLTSGRTYNEQFF. DNA for the CDR3: TGTGCCAGCCGACTTACTAGCGGGAGGACCTACAATGAGCAGTTCTTC.

This rearrangement joins TRBV6-1 to TRBJ1-5, with TRBD1 identical over 8 bases. CDR1 and CDR2 (germline): MNHNS, SASEGT. Trimming removed 4 bases from V and 1 base from J; junction bases left unmatched: 9. The CDR3 is 17 amino acids. For the CDR3, the DNA is TGTGCCAGCAGTGGCAATGGCAGGGGGCTCAGCAATCAGCCCCAGCATTTT. Its protein product is CASSGNGRGLSNQPQHF.

The J gene is TRBJ2-5, the V gene TRBV7-9; TRBD1 matches 8 bases. V was pared by 4 bases and J by 5 bases, with 12 bases of the junction left unmatched. Germline V CDR1 and CDR2: SEHNR, FQNEAQ (reference sequence). CDR3 length: 16 amino acids. The CDR3 nucleotides read TGTGCCAGCAGCTCCGGCGACAGGGGAGTTGGGGAGACCCAGTACTTC. It encodes CASSSGDRGVGETQYF.

The chain uses TRBV5-1 and TRBJ2-3; no clear D gene. CDR3 length equals 10 residues. Trimming left V 8 bases short and J 1 base short, with 2 bases between. The germline CDR1 and CDR2 sequences are SGHRS and YFSETQ. The CDR3 sequence is CARGTDTQYF. As DNA, the CDR3 is TGCGCCAGAGGCACAGATACGCAGTATTTT. The variable domain in full, with the rest retrieved from reference TRBV5-1 and TRBJ2-3, is KAGVTQTPRYLIKTRGQQVTLSCSPISGHRSVSWYQQTPGQGLQFLFEYFSETQRNKGNFPGRFSGRQFSNSRSEMNVSTLELGDSALYLCARGTDTQYFGPGTRLTVL.

This clone was picked up one time. J is TRBJ1-2 and V is TRBV6-5; 7 bases agree with TRBD1. Germline V gives CDR1 MNHEY, CDR2 SVGAGI. The CDR3 contains 13 residues. Trimming cost V 5 bases and J 8 bases; bases outside gene matches: 8. The CDR3 is CASSRDQGGGYTF. DNA for the CDR3: TGTGCCAGCAGTCGGGACCAGGGGGGCGGCTACACCTTC.

This clone was found once. The chain employs TRBV5-1 and TRBJ1-3, with 7 bases aligning to TRBD1. The CDR3 loop spans 14 amino acids. The V and J ends lost 4 bases and 4 bases, in that order; junction bases with no gene match: 5. The germline gives CDR1 SGHRS, CDR2 YFSETQ. The CDR3 is CASSMTGNGNTIYF. CDR3 nucleotides: TGCGCCAGCAGCATGACAGGGAACGGAAACACCATATATTTT. Complete variable domain (other parts from reference TRBV5-1 and TRBJ1-3): KAGVTQTPRYLIKTRGQQVTLSCSPISGHRSVSWYQQTPGQGLQFLFEYFSETQRNKGNFPGRFSGRQFSNSRSEMNVSTLELGDSALYLCASSMTGNGNTIYFGEGSWLTVV.

This sequence joins TRBV15 and TRBJ1-4, with a tentative D call TRBD1 (5 bases). This CDR3 spans 16 amino acids. The germline V and J ends were trimmed by 5 bases and 5 bases, with 18 bases remaining between them. Germline V lookup: CDR1 LNHNV, CDR2 YYDKDF (reference sequence). The CDR3 reads CATSGAPTGSNEKLFF. The CDR3 nucleotides are TGTGCCACCAGCGGGGCTCCGACGGGGAGCAATGAAAAACTGTTTTTT.

The V call is TRBV19, the J call TRBJ1-6; TRBD1 aligns across 7 bases. CDR1 is LNHDA, CDR2 SQIVND, per germline (reference sequence). The CDR3 spans 13 residues. Trimming took 5 bases from V and 8 from J; bases not matched to a gene: 3. CDR3 DNA: TGTGCCAGTAGTGACAGGGACGATTCACCCCTCCACTTT. Translation: CASSDRDDSPLHF.

This clone was seen just once. The V and J genes are TRBV2 and TRBJ1-1; D unclear. From germline, CDR1 is SNHLY and CDR2 FYNNEI. Deletions cut 1 base from V and 4 bases from J, with 10 bases between. The CDR3 has 14 amino acids. The CDR3 sequence: CASSEDLMGTEAFF. DNA of the CDR3: TGTGCCAGCAGTGAAGACCTGATGGGCACTGAAGCTTTCTTT.

Details on this clone: At one end, the junction sequence differs from germline, possibly due to a read error. This rearrangement joins TRBV6-5 to TRBJ1-5; D is ambiguous. The CDR3 covers 14 residues. Germline lookup yields CDR1 MNHEY and CDR2 SVGAGI. In DNA form, the CDR3 reads TGTGCCAGCAGTTACTCGCCAGCTAGTCAGGCCCAGCATTTT. It codes for CASSYSPASQAQHF.

The genes are TRBV28 and TRBJ2-7; D might be TRBD1 (5 bases). This CDR3 has 16 residues. Germline CDR1 is MDHEN and CDR2 is SYDVKM. Trimming removed 1 base from V and 5 bases from J, with 18 bases in between. For the CDR3, the DNA is TGTGCCAGCAGTTTATCTGGTGGGCAGGGTCGGCACGAGCAGTACTTC. The encoded protein is CASSLSGGQGRHEQYF.

This clone has only a few counts. CDR3 in amino acids: CASSLEVGSGEQFF. CDR3 nucleotide sequence: TGCGCCAGCAGCTTGGAGGTGGGAAGTGGTGAGCAGTTCTTC. The chain uses TRBV5-1 and TRBJ2-1; D gene ambiguous. The CDR3 runs to 14 residues. Germline V gene data show CDR1 as SGHRS and CDR2 as YFSETQ. Trimming stripped 0 bases from V and 9 bases from J, with 13 bases between.

The chain has TRBV10-2 and TRBJ2-7; 8 bases fit TRBD2. Germline V gene lookup returns CDR1 WSHSY and CDR2 SAAADI. The CDR3 extends over 12 amino acids. V gave up 11 bases and J gave up 2 bases; unmatched junction bases: 5. The CDR3 sequence is CAVSGAAYEQYF. CDR3 DNA sequence: TGCGCCGTTAGCGGGGCCGCCTACGAGCAGTACTTC.

The chain uses TRBV21-1 and TRBJ2-7; the D segment call TRBD1 is taken from the table without a DNA check. TRBV21-1 counts as a pseudogene. The length of the CDR3 is 15 residues. The CDR3 region has the DNA TGTGCCAGCTTCCCGGGACAGGAGCTCTCCTACGAGCAGTACTTC. As protein: CASFPGQELSYEQYF.

The gene calls are TRBV5-1 and TRBJ1-1, with D perhaps matching TRBD1 (5 bases). The germline V and J ends were trimmed by 0 bases and 4 bases, with 7 bases remaining between them. The CDR3 loop spans 13 amino acids. Germline V gene lookup returns CDR1 SGHRS and CDR2 YFSETQ. The CDR3 sequence: CASSLGDPTEAFF. In DNA form, the CDR3 reads TGCGCCAGCAGCTTGGGGGACCCCACTGAAGCTTTCTTT.

This chain uses TRBV12-3 or TRBV12-4 with TRBJ2-5; no firm D call. The CDR3 is made up of 13 amino acids. Trimming took off 1 base at V and 9 bases at J, with 12 bases between the two ends. For the CDR3, the DNA is TGTGCCAGCAGTTTAGTCGGCCTTCAGGCCCAGTACTTC. Translating gives CASSLVGLQAQYF.

V is TRBV29-1 and J is TRBJ1-1, with D hard to call. This CDR3 is 12 amino acids long. Trimming took off 5 bases at V and 1 base at J, with 8 bases between the two ends. Germline values: CDR1 SQVTM, CDR2 ANQGSEA. For the CDR3, the DNA is TGCAGCGTTAGGGATGGGAACACTGAAGCTTTCTTT. Translating gives CSVRDGNTEAFF.

The gene calls are TRBV5-8 and TRBJ2-2; D not certain. Germline CDR1 is SGHTS and CDR2 is YDEGEE. Trimming removed 4 bases at V and 3 bases at J, with 13 bases between. This CDR3 region has 15 residues. CDR3 amino acids: CASSLWVSDTGELFF. For the CDR3, the DNA is TGTGCCAGCAGCCTCTGGGTCTCGGACACCGGGGAGCTGTTTTTT. The full variable domain, in which reference TRBV5-8 and TRBJ2-2 provide the parts outside the CDR3, is EAGVTQSPTHLIKTRGQQATLRCSPISGHTSVYWYQQALGLGLQFLLWYDEGEERNRGNFPPRFSGRQFPNYSSELNVNALELEDSALYLCASSLWVSDTGELFFGEGSRLTVL.

The J gene is TRBJ1-3, the V gene TRBV5-5; D uncertain. The length of the CDR3 is 14 residues. V lost 5 bases to trimming and J lost 0 bases, with 9 bases between them. Per the germline V gene, CDR1 is SGHKS and CDR2 is YYEKEE (reference sequence). CDR3 amino acids: CASRELSSGNTIYF. The CDR3 DNA reads as TGTGCCAGCAGGGAGCTTAGCTCTGGAAACACCATATATTTT.

The chain has TRBV24-1 and TRBJ2-3; 10 bases match TRBD2. The V gene's germline CDR1 is KGHDR and CDR2 SFDVKD. The V and J ends lost 0 bases and 0 bases, in that order; junction bases with no gene match: 17. The CDR3 length is 22 residues. The CDR3 sequence: CATSDLTTNGASGRASTDTQYF. DNA of the CDR3: TGTGCCACCAGTGATTTGACGACAAATGGGGCTAGCGGGAGAGCTAGCACAGATACGCAGTATTTT.

The chain has TRBV27 and TRBJ2-1; 10 nucleotides agree with TRBD2. The junction had 5 bases not matched to a gene; V was cut back by 2 bases and J by 10 bases. This CDR3 has 14 residues. Germline CDR1 and CDR2: MNHEY and SMNVEV (reference sequence). The CDR3 DNA reads TGTGCCAGCAGTTTACTAGCGGGAGTAGGAGAGCAGTTCTTC. Protein: CASSLLAGVGEQFF.

The V gene is TRBV5-1, the J gene TRBJ2-1; 10 nucleotides align to TRBD1. V lost 4 bases to trimming and J lost 8 bases; unmatched junction nucleotides: 9. Germline V gene data show CDR1 as SGHRS and CDR2 as YFSETQ. This CDR3 spans 15 amino acids. The chain's CDR3 is CASSLNPGQGHEQFF. The CDR3 region has the DNA TGCGCCAGCAGCCTGAACCCGGGACAGGGGCATGAGCAGTTCTTC.

V gene TRBV10-3 combines with J gene TRBJ2-3, with TRBD2 identical over 11 bases. The V and J ends lost 8 bases and 2 bases, in that order; junction bases with no gene match: 9. The CDR3 is 16 amino acids. Germline V gene lookup returns CDR1 ENHRY and CDR2 SYGVKD. CDR3 DNA sequence: TGTGCCATCGTAGCGGGAGGGCCACCCTCCACAGATACGCAGTATTTT. This encodes CAIVAGGPPSTDTQYF.

This chain connects TRBV19 to TRBJ2-3; D perhaps matches TRBD1 (5 bases). The CDR3 spans 14 residues. Germline V gene lookup returns CDR1 LNHDA and CDR2 SQIVND (reference sequence). The germline V and J ends were trimmed by 11 bases and 2 bases, with 17 bases remaining between them. Here the CDR3 reads CAGPPGSFTDTQYF. DNA of the CDR3: TGTGCCGGACCCCCAGGGTCGTTCACAGATACGCAGTATTTT.

The CDR3 sequence is CATSNGQVFSGNTIYF. Here the CDR3 DNA reads TGTGCCACCAGCAATGGACAGGTCTTCTCTGGAAACACCATATATTTT. The chain employs TRBV15 and TRBJ1-3; 7 bases fit TRBD1. CDR1 and CDR2 (germline): LNHNV, YYDKDF (reference sequence). The CDR3 runs 16 residues. After removal of 4 bases from V and 0 bases from J, the junction contained 6 bases not matched to a gene. The variable domain in full, with the rest retrieved from reference TRBV15 and TRBJ1-3, is DAMVIQNPRYQVTQFGKPVTLSCSQTLNHNVMYWYQQKSSQAPKLLFHYYDKDFNNEADTPDNFQSRRPNTSFCFLDIRSPGLGDTAMYLCATSNGQVFSGNTIYFGEGSWLTVV.